This T cell receptor (beta chain) was captured in a study of T cells after yellow fever vaccination. General observations from the study: The study noted that FACS-sorted repertoires could contain abundant clonotypes contaminating from the bulk population.

This clonotype was seen a handful of times. Its antigen is not identified. The V gene lost 0 bases and the J gene lost 2 bases, with 10 bases spanning the gap. Germline V gene sequence: CDR1 SGHRS, CDR2 YFSETQ. The CDR3 totals 15 residues. TCRdb re-analysed the 5' RACE reads in MiXCR, keeping a single row per CDR3 protein. Of around 310,000 distinct CDR3 sequences in the sample, 8.5% to 10% were seen once. The V and J genes are TRBV5-1 and TRBJ2-3; D is unclear. The source was PBMCs, collected on the day of the first yellow fever vaccination. The clonotype was recovered from a man between 18 and 35 years old who received the YFV17D yellow fever vaccine. The CDR3 spells CASSLAVSYTDTQYF. The CDR3 DNA reads TGCGCCAGCAGCTTGGCCGTGAGCTACACAGATACGCAGTATTTT.